The present TCR beta chain was sequenced within a study of CD8 T cells in ankylosing spondylitis (dated by TCRdb to between 2016 and 2019). In the study overall: To find TCR variants linked to disease, the study profiled T cell receptor beta repertoires in ankylosing spondylitis patients and healthy donors. The full study cohort comprised some 27 ankylosing spondylitis patients and roughly 110 healthy donors. Samples of peripheral blood were taken, and for ankylosing spondylitis patients, synovial fluid was collected as well.

The sample was run on an Illumina HiSeq 2500. Quantitative 5'-RACE with molecular barcodes was used to prepare TCR beta libraries. On the study's bioinformatics: A new computational method based on a probabilistic model of VDJ rearrangement was used to identify disease-linked TCR variants. TCRdb's own reprocessing of the public reads used fastp at Q25 and MiXCR and kept productive beta chains. A single entry per CDR3 protein holds the most common genes and DNA from its merged rows. The V and J calls and clone size come from TCRdb's table, not from the authors' own analysis. For this sample there are some 240,000 distinct CDR3 sequences; about 20% appear just once. The biggest ten clones account for around 30% of the sample. The investigation overall reported the following: Some motif variants were previously reported in synovial fluid and blood of reactive arthritis patients, suggesting common disease-initiation mechanisms. Blood from ankylosing spondylitis patients appeared to be characterized by a TCR beta motif made up of several highly homologous amino acid variants. The disease-linked clones were reported to be significantly enriched in matched synovial fluid samples from ankylosing spondylitis patients. The disease-linked clones showed a CD8+ phenotype and occurred at relatively low frequencies in peripheral blood.

Sequences SGDLS (CDR1) and YYNGEE (CDR2) are obtained from the germline V gene. From its cysteine to its phenylalanine, the CDR3 spans 13 amino acids. Of the read, only the CDR3 DNA is kept; its 39 bases are in frame from base 1. V and J are truncated by 2 bases and 6 bases respectively, leaving an intervening sequence of 8 bases. This clonotype was seen a few times. The specificity of this receptor is unknown. No much larger clonotype is one base removed from it; base qualities were not supplied. Specimen: blood, either unsorted or a sorted T cell fraction (not recorded which). This receptor chain uses TRBV9 and TRBJ2-2; the D region possibly corresponds to TRBD2 (6 bases align). The sequence derives from a male donor with ankylosing spondylitis or in good health (not recorded which). The base sequence is TGTGCCAGCAGCGTCGGGGGTGCCGGGGAGCTGTTTTTT. This gives the protein CASSVGGAGELFF.